These 21 T cell receptor beta chains were all obtained from the same sample, sequenced in a study of shared clonotypes between healthy human individuals. Only CD45RO-negative cells positively selected for CCR7 counted as naive CD8 cells, so terminally differentiated effector memory CD45RA+ cells were excluded. TCRdb's table, derived via immunoSEQ multiplex PCR, lists solely in-frame clones and lacks some. The table records millions of clones, about 95% of them present only once. The sequencing input was naive CD8+ T cells sorted from blood. The receptors stem from a man aged 18-30 years in good health.

The rearrangement links TRBV28 to TRBJ1-1, with D unresolved. Trimming removed 3 bases at V and 2 bases at J, with 10 bases between. Germline V gives CDR1 MDHEN, CDR2 SYDVKM. There are 14 residues in the CDR3. The CDR3 DNA is TGTGCCAGCAGTTTGGGAGTTCCTAACACTGAAGCTTTCTTT. This gives the protein CASSLGVPNTEAFF.

The V gene is TRBV13, the J gene TRBJ2-2; 7 positions agree with TRBD2. Germline assignment: CDR1 PRHDT and CDR2 FYEKMQ (reference sequence). With V trimmed by 2 bases and J by 5 bases, 8 bases remained unmatched. The CDR3 is 16 residues long. The DNA of the CDR3 is TGTGCCAGCAGCTTATTGCGGGAGCTGCGAACCGGGGAGCTGTTTTTT. The encoded protein is CASSLLRELRTGELFF.

The chain joins TRBV28 to TRBJ1-2, with unresolved D. Germline V gives CDR1 MDHEN, CDR2 SYDVKM. The CDR3 is 13 amino acids. V lost 5 bases to trimming and J lost 4 bases, with 11 bases between them. The CDR3 region is CASSTTALYGYTF. CDR3 nucleotides: TGTGCCAGCAGTACTACAGCCCTCTATGGCTACACCTTC.

The V gene is TRBV28, the J gene TRBJ2-1; TRBD2 agrees at 9 bases. Germline trimming cut 4 bases from V and 6 bases from J; bases unmatched to any gene: 13. This CDR3 region has 17 residues. Germline loops: CDR1 MDHEN, CDR2 SYDVKM. The CDR3 region has the DNA TGTGCCAGCAGTTCAATACCTCTAGCGGGGTTTAGCAATGAGCAGTTCTTC. Translated: CASSSIPLAGFSNEQFF.

The V gene is TRBV5-4, the J gene TRBJ2-2; the D is unclear. The V end lost 2 bases, the J end lost 6 bases, and 11 bases lay between the germline ends. The CDR3 totals 14 residues. Germline V gene data show CDR1 as SGHNT and CDR2 as YYREEE (reference sequence). This chain's CDR3 is CASSLGRSAGELFF. CDR3 sequence (DNA): TGTGCCAGCAGCTTAGGCCGGTCGGCCGGGGAGCTGTTTTTT.

This clone has just one count. The sample holds other DNA sequences that translate to the same CDR3. The rearrangement links TRBV7-9 to TRBJ2-7, with D hard to call. CDR1 SEHNR and CDR2 FQNEAQ come from the germline V gene (reference sequence). With 1 base removed from V and 7 bases from J, the gap between germline ends came to 5 bases. The CDR3 has 11 residues. The CDR3 reads CASSLGNEQYF. The CDR3 DNA sequence: TGTGCCAGCAGCTTAGGGAATGAGCAGTACTTC.

The gene calls are TRBV6-6 and TRBJ1-2; tentative D call: TRBD1 (6 bases). Germline CDR1 and CDR2: MNHNY and SVGAGI (reference sequence). V was pared by 0 bases and J by 4 bases, with 15 bases between. The CDR3 has 16 amino acids. The CDR3 protein is CASSYSRDMLPYGYTF. The CDR3 DNA is TGTGCCAGCAGTTACTCGAGGGACATGCTCCCCTATGGCTACACCTTC.

This clone was seen a single time. The chain is built from TRBV5-6 and TRBJ1-3; TRBD1 agrees at 8 bases. This CDR3 is built from 19 residues. CDR1 is SGHDT, CDR2 YYEEEE, per germline. The J segment lost 2 bases and the V segment lost 2 bases, leaving 15 bases of the junction unmatched. CDR3 sequence: CASSLGLPGQEKPGNTIYF. The CDR3 DNA follows: TGTGCCAGCAGCTTAGGCCTTCCGGGACAGGAGAAACCTGGAAACACCATATATTTT.

CDR3 in DNA: TGTGCCTGGAGTGCGGTCGACGGCACCGGAGGGCCCCAGCATTTT. Its translation: CAWSAVDGTGGPQHF. The chain is built from TRBV30 and TRBJ1-5, with D uncertain. This CDR3 region has 15 residues. V lost 1 base, J lost 9 bases, and 19 bases lay in between. Germline V CDR1 and CDR2: GTSNPN, SVGIG (reference sequence).

The genes are TRBV29-1 and TRBJ2-1; 7 bases map to TRBD2. In germline, CDR1 is SQVTM, CDR2 ANQGSEA. Trimming cost V 6 bases and J 7 bases; bases outside gene matches: 15. The CDR3 has 15 amino acids. The chain's CDR3 is CSVRHSGWVGNEQFF. The CDR3 nucleotides read TGCAGCGTAAGACATAGCGGGTGGGTCGGTAATGAGCAGTTCTTC.

This chain joins TRBV30 and TRBJ2-3, with 7 bases that match TRBD2. V lost 0 bases and J lost 10; bases outside the gene matches: 10. Germline V gene lookup returns CDR1 GTSNPN and CDR2 SVGIG (reference sequence). This CDR3 is built from 14 residues. The CDR3 loop is CAWSVAGPTEAQYF. The CDR3, as DNA: TGTGCCTGGAGTGTAGCGGGGCCCACAGAGGCGCAGTATTTT.

This clone was seen a single time. Other DNA sequences in this specimen translate into the identical CDR3. The CDR3 nucleotides read TGTGCCAGCAGTTCGTACAGGGAGGACTATGGCTACACCTTC. This translates into CASSSYREDYGYTF. The chain employs TRBV27 and TRBJ1-2, with a possible D match to TRBD1 (6 bases). The germline CDR1 and CDR2 sequences are MNHEY and SMNVEV (reference sequence). This CDR3 spans 14 amino acids. The germline V and J ends were trimmed by 4 bases and 3 bases, with 12 bases remaining between them.

As regards this clone: At the DNA level, this CDR3 is encoded by other sequences in the same sample as well. The gene calls are TRBV5-4 and TRBJ2-1, with 16 bases that match TRBD2. Germline CDR1 and CDR2: SGHNT and YYREEE (reference sequence). CDR3 length: 16 residues. With 4 bases clipped from V and 12 bases from J, the junction kept 10 bases outside the gene matches. CDR3 amino acids: CASSTAGTSGRAGQFF. CDR3 sequence (DNA): TGTGCCAGCAGCACAGCCGGGACTAGCGGGAGGGCTGGGCAGTTCTTC.

This rearrangement joins TRBV2 to TRBJ2-2; unclear D gene. This CDR3 spans 13 amino acids. Germline-derived CDR1 and CDR2 are SNHLY and FYNNEI. Between the trimmed V and J ends, which lost 1 base and 4 bases, there was a span of 4 bases. The CDR3: CASSEVRTGELFF. CDR3 in DNA: TGTGCCAGCAGTGAAGTACGCACCGGGGAGCTGTTTTTT.

In this sample, this clone turned up once. Other DNA sequences within the sample encode an identical CDR3. The V call is TRBV10-1, the J call TRBJ2-3; D unclear. Germline V CDR1 and CDR2: WNHNN, SYGVQD (reference sequence). V lost 2 bases to trimming and J lost 4 bases, with 1 base between them. This CDR3 spans 11 amino acids. CDR3 DNA sequence: TGCGCCAGCAGTGAGGCAGATACGCAGTATTTT. As protein: CASSEADTQYF.

The rearrangement uses TRBV5-1 and TRBJ2-7; D remains ambiguous. The germline V gene encodes CDR1 SGHRS and CDR2 YFSETQ. The ends were cut back, 0 bases at V and 3 bases at J, with 13 bases in the middle. CDR3 length: 15 amino acids. In nucleotides, the CDR3 is TGCGCCAGCAGCTTGGCCGGCGCGGCTTACTACGAGCAGTACTTC. This sequence encodes CASSLAGAAYYEQYF.

This chain uses TRBV6-9 with TRBJ2-1; perhaps TRBD2 as D (6 bases). The CDR3 totals 13 residues. Germline loops: CDR1 MNHGY, CDR2 SVAAGI. Trimming cost V 6 bases and J 8 bases, with 14 bases left between them. The CDR3 here is CASREGLLDEQFF. The CDR3 bases are TGTGCCAGCAGGGAGGGTCTCCTCGATGAGCAGTTCTTC.

On this clone itself: In the same sample, other DNA sequences code for this CDR3. This chain's CDR3 is CASSLGRTDTQYF. In DNA, the CDR3 is TGTGCCAGCAGCTTAGGACGGACAGATACGCAGTATTTT. The chain is built from TRBV11-2 and TRBJ2-3; D remains unclear. The CDR3 spans 13 residues. V gave up 1 base and J gave up 3 bases, with 5 bases separating them. Germline loops: CDR1 SGHAT, CDR2 FQNNGV. Together with reference TRBV11-2 and TRBJ2-3, the CDR3 gives the full variable domain: EAGVAQSPRYKIIEKRQSVAFWCNPISGHATLYWYQQILGQGPKLLIQFQNNGVVDDSQLPKDRFSAERLKGVDSTLKIQPAKLEDSAVYLCASSLGRTDTQYFGPGTRLTVL.

The V and J genes are TRBV7-6 and TRBJ2-5; 11 nucleotides match TRBD2. The CDR3 length is 16 residues. V gave up 5 bases and J gave up 1 base; unmatched junction bases: 6. CDR1 is SGHVS, CDR2 FNYEAQ, per germline. This chain's CDR3 is CASSLRLAGRQETQYF. In nucleotides, the CDR3 is TGTGCCAGCAGCCTCCGACTAGCGGGGCGCCAAGAGACCCAGTACTTC.

The rearrangement joins TRBV7-9 to TRBJ2-1, with 14 bases aligning to TRBD2. CDR3 size: 17 residues. Germline loops: CDR1 SEHNR, CDR2 FQNEAQ (reference sequence). Trimming removed 5 bases from V and 4 bases from J; junction bases left unmatched: 7. The CDR3 bases are TGTGCCAGCAGCCTCCATTGGACTAGCGGGGGGTACAATGAGCAGTTCTTC. Translated, it gives CASSLHWTSGGYNEQFF.

The chain is built from TRBV4-3 and TRBJ2-3; 8 bases agree with TRBD2. This CDR3 has 16 residues. Germline V lookup: CDR1 LGHNA, CDR2 YSLEER. Losses at the gene ends were 4 bases for V and 2 bases for J; bases not matched to a gene: 8. This CDR3 is CASSPNAGGYTDTQYF. The CDR3 DNA is TGCGCCAGCAGCCCTAACGCGGGGGGATACACAGATACGCAGTATTTT.